The clone carrying this T cell receptor (beta chain) was recorded once. One end of the junction fails to match germline, which may point to a read error. Original processing methods: Reference gene primer amplification in the assay estimated nucleated cell counts. The protocol was immunoSEQ multiplex PCR, while the TCRdb copy is restricted to in-frame clones and leaves out a portion. V, J and clone size were drawn from that table, and D and trimming were deduced from the DNA. The sample contains roughly 130,000 clones, 84% of which appear only once. Seattle's enrolled individuals joined amid active infection and were then monitored longitudinally. This record belongs to a study of blood T cell repertoires in COVID-19. Study-wide context: COVID-19 samples, acute and convalescent, were from the United States, Italy and Spain. Nucleic acid was either cDNA or gDNA, and it came from T cells, B-cell-depleted T cells, or PBMCs.

Per the germline V gene, CDR1 is KGHSH and CDR2 is LQKENI. The CDR3 is 11 residues long. The V call is TRBV18, the J call TRBJ2-7; 8 nucleotides agree with TRBD1. The TCR sequence derives from a man younger than 45 with COVID-19, enrolled during active disease. The sequenced sample was peripheral blood. In DNA, the CDR3 is TGTGCCAGCTCACCAGGACAGGGCCTTAAATTC. The encoded protein is CASSPGQGLKF.